Given below is one T cell receptor beta chain in context. The antigen is not known. CDR3 size: 11 residues. The germline V gene has CDR1 DFQATT and CDR2 SNEGSKA (reference sequence). The germline V and J ends were trimmed by 3 bases and 6 bases, with 8 bases remaining between them. This sample is drawn from a study of T cell responses to AZD1222 COVID-19 vaccine. General study findings and limits: Spike as a whole was targeted by vaccine-associated CD4 TCRs, dominant at 160-218 and 743-854. Spike-specific TCR breadth and depth went up after people got two AZD1222 doses. Most donors were white British and more were female, and clonal diversity was possibly underestimated.

Sequencing used immunoSEQ multiplex PCR; TCRdb keeps in-frame clones, though not all of them. The sample contains 100,000 or so clones, 87% of which appear only once. The sample here was peripheral blood, taken on day 0 of AZD1222 vaccination. The chain employs TRBV20-1 and TRBJ1-2; D ambiguous. The receptor was isolated from an adult in good health. CDR3 bases: TGCAGTGCTAGTGTGAAGAATGGCTACACCTTC. Its protein product is CSASVKNGYTF.